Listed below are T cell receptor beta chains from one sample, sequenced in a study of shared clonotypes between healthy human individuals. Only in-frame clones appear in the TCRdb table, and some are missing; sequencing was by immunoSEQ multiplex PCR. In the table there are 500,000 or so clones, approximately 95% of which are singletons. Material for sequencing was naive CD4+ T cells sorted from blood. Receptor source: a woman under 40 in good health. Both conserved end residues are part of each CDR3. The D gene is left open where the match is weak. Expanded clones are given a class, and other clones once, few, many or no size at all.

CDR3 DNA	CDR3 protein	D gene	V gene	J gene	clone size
TGTGCCTGGAGTACGGGACTAGCGGGATTAAATGAGCAGTTCTTC	CAWSTGLAGLNEQFF	TRBD2	TRBV30	TRBJ2-1	-
TGCGCCAGCAGCTTGGGGGTCCAGGCTGGGAGCTACACCTTC	CASSLGVQAGSYTF	-	TRBV5-1	TRBJ1-2	-
TGTGCCAGCCTCTTCCATAACTATGGCTACACCTTC	CASLFHNYGYTF	-	TRBV6-1	TRBJ1-2	-
TGCAGCGTTGAAGGTCCAAACACTGAAGCTTTCTTT	CSVEGPNTEAFF	-	TRBV29-1	TRBJ1-1	-
TGTGCCAGCAGTGAACCCAGGGGGGACGGGGAGCTGTTTTTT	CASSEPRGDGELFF	-	TRBV6-1	TRBJ2-2	-
TGTGCCAGCAGCTCGACAGTCTCCTACAATGAGCAGTTCTTC	CASSSTVSYNEQFF	-	TRBV5-4	TRBJ2-1	-
TGTGCCAGCAGTGTGGGTCTAGCGGGAGCTGGTGAGCAGTACTTC	CASSVGLAGAGEQYF	TRBD2	TRBV2	TRBJ2-7	-
TGCAGCGTTGTGGGGACAGGGGGCAATGAGCAGTTCTTC	CSVVGTGGNEQFF	TRBD1	TRBV29-1	TRBJ2-1	-
TGTGCCAGCAGCTTGTTTTCGGGACCGACAGGGAATAGCAATCAGCCCCAGCATTTT	CASSLFSGPTGNSNQPQHF	TRBD1	TRBV5-6	TRBJ1-5	-
TGTGCCAGTAGTACCCTCACGGGCTCTAATGAAAAACTGTTTTTT	CASSTLTGSNEKLFF	-	TRBV19	TRBJ1-4	-
TGTGCCAGCAGCTTAGATTTAGGGCAGCCCCAGCATTTT	CASSLDLGQPQHF	-	TRBV7-6	TRBJ1-5	-
TGCGCCAGCAGAGCGAATGACAGGGCCCACGAGCAGTACTTC	CASRANDRAHEQYF	TRBD1	TRBV4-1	TRBJ2-7	-
TGTGCCTGGAGGGGGCGCAATGAGCAGTTCTTC	CAWRGRNEQFF	-	TRBV30	TRBJ2-1	-
TGTGCCAGTAGTAGCCCCTGGGACAGGGGCCGGGAAAACACTGAAGCTTTCTTT	CASSSPWDRGRENTEAFF	TRBD1	TRBV19	TRBJ1-1	-
TGTGCCAGGGACGACCGCGGGACAGGCGACACCGGGGAGCTGTTTTTT	CARDDRGTGDTGELFF	TRBD1	TRBV2	TRBJ2-2	-
TGTGCCAGCAGTTCAACTAGCGGGAACTCCTACGAGCAGTACTTC	CASSSTSGNSYEQYF	TRBD2	TRBV28	TRBJ2-7	-
TGTGCCAGCAAAGCGGGACAGGGAGAGACCCAGTACTTC	CASKAGQGETQYF	TRBD1	TRBV6-1	TRBJ2-5	-
TGCGCCAGCAGCCCGCAGGGGCCCAGCACAGATACGCAGTATTTT	CASSPQGPSTDTQYF	-	TRBV5-1	TRBJ2-3	-
TGTGCCAGCAGGGACAGGGGGCGGGGCGGGGAGCTGTTTTTT	CASRDRGRGGELFF	TRBD1	TRBV2	TRBJ2-2	-
TGTGCCAGCAGTGTCCGGACAGACTATGGCTACACCTTC	CASSVRTDYGYTF	-	TRBV2	TRBJ1-2	-
TGTGCCAGCAGCCGACAGGGCGGATCCGCTGAAGCTTTCTTT	CASSRQGGSAEAFF	TRBD1	TRBV28	TRBJ1-1	-
TGTGCCAGCAGAAGGCCCGGGGTCACAGATACGCAGTATTTT	CASRRPGVTDTQYF	-	TRBV11-2	TRBJ2-3	-
TGTGCCAGCTCCGGGACTAGCGGGGCCATCAATGAGCAGTTCTTC	CASSGTSGAINEQFF	TRBD2	TRBV18	TRBJ2-1	-
TGTGCCAGCAGAAGCTCCTACGAGCAGTACTTC	CASRSSYEQYF	-	TRBV28	TRBJ2-7	-
TGTGCCAGCAGTTCGTGGTGGTCTAATGAAAAACTGTTTTTT	CASSSWWSNEKLFF	-	TRBV28	TRBJ1-4	-
TGCGCCAGCAGCCAAGTAGACAGTAGCAATCAGCCCCAGCATTTT	CASSQVDSSNQPQHF	-	TRBV4-1	TRBJ1-5	-
TGTGCCAGCAGCCAGGGGACAGGGAACTATGGCTACACCTTC	CASSQGTGNYGYTF	TRBD1	TRBV7-3	TRBJ1-2	-
TGTGCCAGCCGAAGTTCCGGGGACAGGGGGCCGATCTCTGGGGCCAACGTCCTGACTTTC	CASRSSGDRGPISGANVLTF	TRBD1	TRBV19	TRBJ2-6	-
TGTGCCAGCAGCCGGACTAGCCCGGGAGTCAATGAGCAGTTCTTC	CASSRTSPGVNEQFF	TRBD2	TRBV7-6	TRBJ2-1	-
TGTGCCAGCAGCCCCACGGTCCAAATGGATTACAATGAGCAGTTCTTC	CASSPTVQMDYNEQFF	-	TRBV9	TRBJ2-1	-
TGTGCCAGCAGCTCTCGGGACACCACAGATACGCAGTATTTT	CASSSRDTTDTQYF	-	TRBV7-9	TRBJ2-3	-
TGTGCCAGCAGCTTACCTCCGGGAGGGCCCTACGAGCAGTACTTC	CASSLPPGGPYEQYF	TRBD2	TRBV7-2	TRBJ2-7	-
TGTGCCAGCAGCCAAGATTTAAGTGCGTGGGCAGTTACCAGCTACGAGCAGTACTTC	CASSQDLSAWAVTSYEQYF	-	TRBV4-2	TRBJ2-7	-
TGTGCCAGTAGTACCCCGGGACAAAGCTCTGGAAACACCATATATTTT	CASSTPGQSSGNTIYF	-	TRBV19	TRBJ1-3	-
TGCGCCAGCAGTACTCAGCCGGGCTCCTACGAGCAGTACTTC	CASSTQPGSYEQYF	-	TRBV4-1	TRBJ2-7	-
TGCGCCAGCAGCTTGTCGGGGGCCTACGAGCAGTACTTC	CASSLSGAYEQYF	-	TRBV5-1	TRBJ2-7	-
TGCGCCAGCAGCAGGGGACAGGGGAACTACGAGCAGTACTTC	CASSRGQGNYEQYF	TRBD1	TRBV5-1	TRBJ2-7	-
TGTGCCAGCAACTCCAATTCAGGGCCAGGAAACACCATATATTTT	CASNSNSGPGNTIYF	-	TRBV28	TRBJ1-3	once
TGCAGCGTCACGGTCAGGGCATTTACTGAAGCTTTCTTT	CSVTVRAFTEAFF	-	TRBV29-1	TRBJ1-1	-
TGTGCCAGTATGGGGGAGACCCAGTACTTC	CASMGETQYF	-	TRBV19	TRBJ2-5	once
TGTGCCAGCAGCCACAGGGACAGGGTAATATCCAAAAACATTCAGTACTTC	CASSHRDRVISKNIQYF	TRBD1	TRBV7-9	TRBJ2-4	-
TGTGCCAGCAGCGAGGGACTAGCGGGAGGGCTGAGGACGCAGTATTTT	CASSEGLAGGLRTQYF	TRBD2	TRBV4-2	TRBJ2-3	-
TGTGCCAGCAGCGTACGTGGGGGAGGGCCCTCAGAGACCCAGTACTTC	CASSVRGGGPSETQYF	TRBD2	TRBV9	TRBJ2-5	-
TGTGCCAGCAGCTCATATAAACAGGGAGATGAGCAGTTCTTC	CASSSYKQGDEQFF	-	TRBV5-4	TRBJ2-1	-
TGTGCCAGCAGTGAAGTTTTTGACACCGGGGAGCTGTTTTTT	CASSEVFDTGELFF	-	TRBV2	TRBJ2-2	-
TGTGCCAGCAGCACGCCCCAAAAACTGTTTTTT	CASSTPQKLFF	-	TRBV28	TRBJ1-4	-
TGTGGCGCAACTCAAGCTGCTGGAAACACCATATATTTT	CGATQAAGNTIYF	-	TRBV28	TRBJ1-3	-